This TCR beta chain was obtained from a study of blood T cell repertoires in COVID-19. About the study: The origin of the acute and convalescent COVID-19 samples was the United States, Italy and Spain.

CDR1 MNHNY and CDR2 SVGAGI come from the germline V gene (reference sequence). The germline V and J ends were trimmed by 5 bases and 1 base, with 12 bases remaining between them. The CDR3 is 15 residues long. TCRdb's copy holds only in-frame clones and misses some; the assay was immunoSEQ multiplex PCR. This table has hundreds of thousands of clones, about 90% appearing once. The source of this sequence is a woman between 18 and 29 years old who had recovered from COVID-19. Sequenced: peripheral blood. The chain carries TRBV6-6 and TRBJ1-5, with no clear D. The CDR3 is CASSAQLGSNQPQHF. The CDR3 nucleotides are TGTGCCAGCAGTGCCCAGCTAGGCAGCAATCAGCCCCAGCATTTT.